A selection of T cell receptor beta chains follows, all from one sample in a study of T cell responses to AZD1222 COVID-19 vaccine. This table comes from immunoSEQ multiplex PCR, and its TCRdb copy is limited to in-frame clones, with some not included. The table has 85,000 to 130,000 clones, about 87% seen once. Sequencing used peripheral blood, obtained on day 0 of AZD1222 vaccination. Receptors originate from an adult in good health. CDR3s include the opening cysteine and the closing phenylalanine or tryptophan. D genes are given only for firm matches. Only some rows state a clone size, as once, few, many or a class for expanded clones.

j_call d_call v_call clone_size cdr3_aa cdr3_nt
TRBJ2-7 NA TRBV5-4 NA CASSRDSYEQYF TGTGCCAGCAGCCGGGACTCCTACGAGCAGTACTTC
TRBJ1-2 NA TRBV14 NA CASSQDTGISGYTF TGTGCCAGCAGCCAAGATACAGGGATTTCTGGCTACACCTTC
TRBJ1-1 TRBD1 TRBV7-6 NA CASSSHAGGNTEAFF TGTGCCAGCAGCTCACATGCAGGGGGGAACACTGAAGCTTTCTTT
TRBJ1-6 TRBD1 TRBV7-8 NA CASSQRDRVYSPLHF TGTGCCAGCAGCCAAAGGGACAGGGTCTATTCACCCCTCCACTTT
TRBJ1-5 TRBD1 TRBV19 NA CASRPPKQGSVVNQPQHF TGTGCCAGTAGGCCCCCAAAACAGGGGTCAGTGGTGAATCAGCCCCAGCATTTT
TRBJ2-5 NA TRBV4-3 NA CASSQHGQQETQYF TGCGCCAGCAGCCAGCACGGACAGCAAGAGACCCAGTACTTC
TRBJ1-1 TRBD1 TRBV19 NA CASIRTGENTEAFF TGTGCCAGTATTCGGACAGGGGAGAACACTGAAGCTTTCTTT
TRBJ2-5 NA TRBV11-2 once CASSRPQGRGWETQYF TGTGCCAGCAGCCGCCCCCAGGGAAGGGGTTGGGAGACCCAGTACTTC
TRBJ1-6 NA TRBV27 once CASSLGGSLNSPLHF TGTGCCAGCAGTTTAGGGGGATCCCTGAATTCACCCCTCCACTTT
TRBJ1-5 NA TRBV27 NA CASSLGSNQPQHF TGTGCCAGCAGCCTCGGTAGCAATCAGCCCCAGCATTTT
TRBJ2-7 NA TRBV20-1 once CSASWLGQGLFSYEQYF TGCAGTGCTAGTTGGTTGGGACAAGGACTTTTCTCCTACGAGCAGTACTTC
TRBJ1-2 NA TRBV19 NA CATSGPTRNDGYTF TGTGCCACCTCGGGACCGACCAGGAATGATGGCTACACCTTC
TRBJ2-5 TRBD1 TRBV2 NA CASRTGQGGWSETQYF TGTGCCAGCAGGACGGGACAGGGAGGTTGGAGCGAGACCCAGTACTTC